Presented here are 14 T cell receptor beta chains from one specimen sequenced in a study of T cell responses to AZD1222 COVID-19 vaccine. Assay: immunoSEQ multiplex PCR; the TCRdb copy retains only in-frame clones and omits some. The table shows around 110,000 clones, with 75% to 90% occurring only once. Sequences were derived from peripheral blood, sampled on day 0 of MenACWY control vaccination. The source is an adult in good health.

The chain couples TRBV19 to TRBJ1-3; 7 nucleotides line up with TRBD1. The CDR3 has 15 residues. The germline gives CDR1 LNHDA, CDR2 SQIVND (reference sequence). The trim removed 5 bases at V and 5 bases at J, leaving 9 bases unmatched. CDR3 in amino acids: CASSPGQMLRNTIYF. The CDR3 nucleotides read TGTGCCAGTAGTCCGGGACAGATGTTACGAAACACCATATATTTT.

This clone was recorded once. The J gene is TRBJ2-7, the V gene TRBV2; 8 nucleotides align to TRBD1. The germline CDR1 and CDR2 sequences are SNHLY and FYNNEI. V gave up 7 bases and J gave up 4 bases; unmatched junction bases: 9. CDR3 length: 14 amino acids. The CDR3 spells CASITQGARYEQYF. CDR3 DNA: TGTGCCAGCATAACCCAGGGGGCTAGATACGAGCAGTACTTC.

This chain joins TRBV10-3 and TRBJ1-5; D ambiguous. This CDR3 contains 14 residues. From germline, CDR1 is ENHRY and CDR2 SYGVKD. The V gene lost 3 bases and the J gene lost 7 bases, with 13 bases spanning the gap. CDR3 amino acids: CAISDGEVGQPQHF. CDR3 sequence (DNA): TGTGCCATCAGTGATGGGGAGGTCGGGCAGCCCCAGCATTTT.

The rearrangement joins TRBV7-2 to TRBJ2-2; D is ambiguous. The CDR3 runs 15 residues. The V gene lost 1 base and the J gene lost 4 bases, with 10 bases spanning the gap. Germline-derived CDR1 and CDR2 are SGHTA and FQGNSA. The CDR3 protein is CASSLGVGPTGELFF. The CDR3, as DNA: TGTGCCAGCAGCTTAGGGGTAGGCCCCACCGGGGAGCTGTTTTTT.

This clone was observed once. V usage is TRBV5-4 and J usage is TRBJ2-7; the D is unclear. Trimming left V 3 bases short and J 0 bases short, with 19 bases between. Germline V gene sequence: CDR1 SGHNT, CDR2 YYREEE (reference sequence). The CDR3 totals 17 residues. The DNA for the CDR3 is TGTGCCAGCAGCTCTGACCCGGATAACTACTACTCCTACGAGCAGTACTTC. The encoded protein is CASSSDPDNYYSYEQYF.

This clone was found once. The chain recombines TRBV4-1 with TRBJ2-5, with a tentative D call TRBD1 (6 bases). Trimming left V 1 base short and J 1 base short, with 22 bases between. Germline V CDR1 and CDR2: MGHRA, YSYEKL. This CDR3 has 19 amino acids. CDR3 protein: CASSQALGAFLLIQETQYF. The DNA for the CDR3 is TGCGCCAGCAGCCAAGCTTTGGGGGCGTTCCTCCTCATCCAAGAGACCCAGTACTTC.

The chain combines TRBV19 with TRBJ2-7; 8 bases are a match to TRBD1. This CDR3 has 14 amino acids. Germline assignment: CDR1 LNHDA and CDR2 SQIVND (reference sequence). The ends lost 6 bases at V and 0 bases at J; junction bases unmatched: 4. The CDR3 nucleotides are TGTGCCAGTAGCGACAGGGGCCGCTCCTACGAGCAGTACTTC. Protein: CASSDRGRSYEQYF.

The genes are TRBV6-5 and TRBJ1-4; tentative D call: TRBD1 (6 bases). Per germline, CDR1 MNHEY and CDR2 SVGAGI. The CDR3 contains 16 residues. V lost 4 bases and J lost 0, with 12 bases in between. This chain's CDR3 is CASSSLRTATNEKLFF. In DNA form, the CDR3 reads TGTGCCAGCAGTTCACTCCGGACAGCAACTAATGAAAAACTGTTTTTT.

The chain carries TRBV20-1 and TRBJ1-1; unclear D gene. Trimming shortened V by 3 bases and J by 7 bases, and 6 bases separated the two germline ends. This CDR3 spans 10 amino acids. Germline V gives CDR1 DFQATT, CDR2 SNEGSKA (reference sequence). CDR3 nucleotide sequence: TGCAGTGCTAGCTGGGGTGAAGCTTTCTTT. Translation: CSASWGEAFF.

The chain uses TRBV6-5 and TRBJ1-1, with unresolved D. V lost 6 bases to trimming and J lost 6 bases, with 17 bases between them. Germline V gene data show CDR1 as MNHEY and CDR2 as SVGAGI. This CDR3 has 14 residues. The CDR3 is CASRTTVVMPEAFF. CDR3 nucleotide sequence: TGTGCCAGCAGGACCACAGTCGTAATGCCTGAAGCTTTCTTT.

The chain has TRBV9 and TRBJ1-2; TRBD1 is a possible D gene (5 bases). The CDR3 sequence is 14 residues long. Germline V gene lookup returns CDR1 SGDLS and CDR2 YYNGEE. V was clipped by 0 bases and J by 2 bases, with 8 bases between them. The CDR3 loop reads CASSVAPGNYGYTF. In DNA, the CDR3 is TGTGCCAGCAGCGTAGCCCCAGGGAACTATGGCTACACCTTC.

The chain combines TRBV19 with TRBJ2-3, with TRBD1 matching over 8 bases. Trimming at V came to 5 bases and at J to 3 bases, leaving 4 bases not matched to a gene. The CDR3 consists of 14 residues. Germline loops: CDR1 LNHDA, CDR2 SQIVND (reference sequence). The CDR3 nucleotides read TGTGCCAGTAGTGGACAGGGCATTACAGATACGCAGTATTTT. It codes for CASSGQGITDTQYF.

V gene TRBV27 combines with J gene TRBJ1-1; D gene ambiguous. The CDR3 covers 11 residues. Trimming cost V 4 bases and J 8 bases, with 8 bases left between them. In germline, CDR1 is MNHEY, CDR2 SMNVEV (reference sequence). The CDR3 region is CASSSMTEAFF. The CDR3 nucleotides are TGTGCCAGCAGTTCTATGACGGAAGCTTTCTTT.

The chain recombines TRBV24-1 with TRBJ2-1, with 8 bases aligning to TRBD2. The CDR3 length is 16 residues. With V trimmed by 5 bases and J by 4 bases, 9 bases remained unmatched. Looked up from germline, CDR1 is KGHDR and CDR2 is SFDVKD. The CDR3 loop is CATSGPRRGDYNEQFF. In DNA form, the CDR3 reads TGTGCCACCAGTGGGCCTAGGCGGGGGGATTACAATGAGCAGTTCTTC.